In this sample, the clone carrying this T cell receptor beta chain turned up many times. Its target is not known. Researchers prepared the TCRbeta library using unique molecular identifiers, the study reports. A single record per CDR3 protein comes from TCRdb applying MiXCR to the PCR reads. The sample consists of roughly 300,000 distinct CDR3 sequences, approximately 10% of them appearing once. The record originates from a study of T-cell reconstitution after alpha-beta-depleted transplantation in children. General study results and limits: Some patients' high day-60 TCRbeta diversity was attributed to recipient cells surviving conditioning. By one year post-transplant, T-cell counts and diversity largely arose from T cells that were newly produced. After transplant, at about two months, alpha-beta T cells were reportedly derived from several hundred expanded graft clones.

Germline CDR1 reads SGHRS; CDR2 reads YFSETQ. Trimming took 4 bases from V and 3 from J, leaving 8 bases between them. This CDR3 has 13 residues. The clonotype originates from a male patient aged 2-15 years who had a stem cell transplant for chronic granulomatous disease, so the T cells may come from the graft donor. Source: peripheral blood, taken 180 days after TCRalphabeta/CD19-depleted stem cell transplant. The chain carries TRBV5-1 and TRBJ2-1; D is undetermined. CDR3: CASSGVDYNEQFF. The CDR3 DNA is TGCGCCAGCAGCGGGGTCGACTACAATGAGCAGTTCTTC.